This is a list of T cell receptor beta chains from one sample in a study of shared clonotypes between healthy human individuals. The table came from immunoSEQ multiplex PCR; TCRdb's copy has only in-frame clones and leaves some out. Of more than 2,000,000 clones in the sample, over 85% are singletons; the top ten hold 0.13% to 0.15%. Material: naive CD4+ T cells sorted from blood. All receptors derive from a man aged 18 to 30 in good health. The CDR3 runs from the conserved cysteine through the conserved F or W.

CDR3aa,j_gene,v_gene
CASSTGQGRGPYEQYF,TRBJ2-7,TRBV19
CASSLGTSGAQETQYF,TRBJ2-5,TRBV28
CAWSRDRGNTIYF,TRBJ1-3,TRBV30
CASSPGGTGSYEQYF,TRBJ2-7,TRBV18
CASSQTSGSSYEQYF,TRBJ2-7,TRBV9
CASSLTTTFSYEQYF,TRBJ2-7,TRBV28
CASSAPKGSREKLFF,TRBJ1-4,TRBV5-6
CASRLAVGQYF,TRBJ2-5,TRBV6-1
CASSHELIGTGYTF,TRBJ1-2,TRBV7-9
CAWKSKRLLYEQYF,TRBJ2-7,TRBV30
CASSTGGQDYGYTF,TRBJ1-2,TRBV6-1
CACFPGPWGEKLFF,TRBJ1-4,TRBV30
CASSRPPGGVNTEAFF,TRBJ1-1,TRBV28
CASTYAGAGGYTF,TRBJ1-2,TRBV7-9
CSVGGREQFF,TRBJ2-1,TRBV29-1
CASSIDGDLYRGPDGYNSPLHF,TRBJ1-6,TRBV19
CAWSVYRGNNSPLHF,TRBJ1-6,TRBV30
CASSFWDGSYEQYF,TRBJ2-7,TRBV11-2